The sequence of this T cell receptor (beta chain) was determined in a study of blood T cell repertoires in COVID-19. Per the germline V gene, CDR1 is MNHNS and CDR2 is SASEGT. The CDR3 loop spans 15 amino acids. With 2 bases removed from V and 2 bases from J, the gap between germline ends came to 12 bases. Authors' processing steps: Estimated nucleated cell counts came from reference gene primer amplification. The table came from immunoSEQ multiplex PCR; TCRdb's copy has only in-frame clones and leaves some out. Clonal size and the V and J genes are those of that table, whereas D and trimming came from the DNA. The table lists under 300,000 clones, 80% to 85% of them singletons.

V gene TRBV6-1 combines with J gene TRBJ1-2, with unresolved D. The sequencing sample was made of peripheral blood. The receptor comes from a woman between 40 and 55 years old who had recovered from COVID-19. DNA of the CDR3: TGTGCCAGCAGTGAATTCAGGATCGGAAACTATGGCTACACCTTC. Encoded protein: CASSEFRIGNYGYTF.